This T cell receptor beta chain was captured in a study of T-cell reconstitution after alpha-beta-depleted transplantation in children. Unique molecular identifiers were incorporated during preparation of the TCRbeta library. Via MiXCR, TCRdb re-called the PCR reads, giving one row per CDR3 protein. The data contain about 480,000 distinct CDR3 sequences, around 13% of them seen just once; the ten biggest clones take up about 5.4%. In germline, CDR1 is SGDLS, CDR2 YYNGEE. The V end lost 7 bases, the J end lost 3 bases, and 14 bases lay between the germline ends. The CDR3 is made up of 13 amino acids. This clonotype has at least ten counts.

The J gene is TRBJ2-7, the V gene TRBV9; D gene uncertain. The sequenced sample was PBMCs from the stem cell graft donor, obtained from the stem cell graft. This sequence was found in a human donor who donated a stem cell graft to a child with combined immunodeficiency. The CDR3 loop reads CASSDGVNYEQYF. DNA for the CDR3: TGTGCCAGCTCAGACGGCGTGAACTACGAGCAGTACTTC.